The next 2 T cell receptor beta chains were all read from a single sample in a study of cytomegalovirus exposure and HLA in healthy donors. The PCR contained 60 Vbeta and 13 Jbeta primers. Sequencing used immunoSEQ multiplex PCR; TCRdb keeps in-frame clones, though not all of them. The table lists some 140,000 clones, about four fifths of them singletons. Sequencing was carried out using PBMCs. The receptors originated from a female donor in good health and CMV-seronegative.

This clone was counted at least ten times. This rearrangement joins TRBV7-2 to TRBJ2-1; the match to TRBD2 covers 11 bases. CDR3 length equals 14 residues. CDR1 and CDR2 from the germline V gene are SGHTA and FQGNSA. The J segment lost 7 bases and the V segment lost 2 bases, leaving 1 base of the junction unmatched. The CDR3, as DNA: TGTGCCAGCAGCTTAACTAGCGGGGGAAATGAGCAGTTCTTC. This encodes CASSLTSGGNEQFF.

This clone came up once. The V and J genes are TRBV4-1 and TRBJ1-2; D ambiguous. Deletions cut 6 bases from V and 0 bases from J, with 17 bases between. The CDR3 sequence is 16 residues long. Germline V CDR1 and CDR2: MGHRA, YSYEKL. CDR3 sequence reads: CASRRQAITANYGYTF. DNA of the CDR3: TGCGCCAGCAGAAGGCAGGCCATCACAGCTAACTATGGCTACACCTTC.